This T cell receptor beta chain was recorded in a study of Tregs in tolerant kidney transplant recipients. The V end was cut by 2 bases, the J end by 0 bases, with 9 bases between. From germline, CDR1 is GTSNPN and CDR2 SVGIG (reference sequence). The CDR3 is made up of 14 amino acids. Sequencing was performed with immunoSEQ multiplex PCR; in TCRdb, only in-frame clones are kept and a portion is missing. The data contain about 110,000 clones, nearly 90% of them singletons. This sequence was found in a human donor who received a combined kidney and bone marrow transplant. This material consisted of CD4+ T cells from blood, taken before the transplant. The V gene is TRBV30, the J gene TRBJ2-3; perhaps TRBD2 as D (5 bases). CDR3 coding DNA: TGTGCCTGGAGTTCCCAGCGGAGCACAGATACGCAGTATTTT. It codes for CAWSSQRSTDTQYF. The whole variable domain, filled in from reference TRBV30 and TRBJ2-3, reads SQTIHQWPATLVQPVGSPLSLECTVEGTSNPNLYWYRQAAGRGLQLLFYSVGIGQISSEVPQNLSASRPQDRQFILSSKKLLLSDSGFYLCAWSSQRSTDTQYFGPGTRLTVL.